These 4 T cell receptor beta chains were all obtained from the same sample, sequenced in a study of blood T cell repertoires in COVID-19. The method was immunoSEQ multiplex PCR; TCRdb's version includes in-frame clones alone and lacks a portion of them. Of about 210,000 clones in the sample, around 86% were seen once. The sample was PBMCs or T cells enriched from blood (not recorded which). The origin of the receptors is a man aged 25-45 years in a cohort exposed to, infected with or recovered from COVID-19 (not recorded which).

The V call is TRBV6-5, the J call TRBJ1-1, with D hard to call. Trimming pared 8 bases from V and 6 bases from J, leaving 16 bases between. CDR3 length: 13 amino acids. Germline CDR1 and CDR2: MNHEY and SVGAGI. CDR3 residues: CASRRRGRAEAFF. CDR3 in DNA: TGTGCCAGCCGGCGTAGAGGGAGGGCTGAAGCTTTCTTT.

The V gene is TRBV27, the J gene TRBJ2-6; the match to TRBD2 covers 9 bases. Germline V gene sequence: CDR1 MNHEY, CDR2 SMNVEV (reference sequence). CDR3 size: 18 residues. Trimming at V came to 5 bases and at J to 0 bases, leaving 8 bases not matched to a gene. The CDR3 region has the DNA TGTGCCAGCAGTCAGTATAGCGGGGGTAACTCTGGGGCCAACGTCCTGACTTTC. Protein sequence: CASSQYSGGNSGANVLTF. The full variable domain, rest sourced from reference TRBV27 and TRBJ2-6, is EAQVTQNPRYLITVTGKKLTVTCSQNMNHEYMSWYRQDPGLGLRQIYYSMNVEVTDKGDVPEGYKVSRKEKRNFPLILESPSPNQTSLYFCASSQYSGGNSGANVLTFGAGSRLTVL.

J is TRBJ2-7 and V is TRBV4-2; 14 bases agree with TRBD2. Germline CDR1 and CDR2: LGHNA and YNFKEQ. Germline trimming cut 3 bases from V and 2 bases from J; bases unmatched to any gene: 12. This CDR3 contains 19 residues. The CDR3 region is CASSQAGTSGRFRTYEQYF. As DNA, the CDR3 is TGTGCCAGCAGCCAGGCCGGGACTAGCGGGAGATTTCGAACCTACGAGCAGTACTTC.

V is TRBV10-2 and J is TRBJ1-1, with 7 positions matching TRBD1. Trimming removed 7 bases from V and 7 bases from J; junction bases left unmatched: 3. The germline V gene encodes CDR1 WSHSY and CDR2 SAAADI. The CDR3 is 11 amino acids. The CDR3 spells CASIRTGEAFF. CDR3 bases: TGCGCCAGCATCCGGACAGGTGAAGCTTTCTTT.